Following are 21 T cell receptor beta chains from one sample sequenced in a study of identifying expanded T cells in peripheral blood. The assay was immunoSEQ multiplex PCR, and TCRdb's table has in-frame clones only and misses some. The sample shows about 80,000 clones, more than 75% of them seen only once. Source material: blood. Every receptor here comes from a person between 18 and 75 years old in good health.

The rearrangement joins TRBV5-4 to TRBJ1-1, with 8 bases aligning to TRBD1. CDR1 SGHNT and CDR2 YYREEE come from the germline V gene (reference sequence). This CDR3 comprises 16 residues. Unmatched junction bases numbered 7, after V lost 3 bases and J lost 0 bases. Here the CDR3 reads CASSSDRAGLNTEAFF. The CDR3 coding sequence is TGTGCCAGCAGCTCGGACAGGGCCGGATTGAACACTGAAGCTTTCTTT.

This chain connects TRBV28 to TRBJ1-2, with TRBD1 matching 8 bases. CDR3 length: 16 amino acids. The germline CDR1 and CDR2 sequences are MDHEN and SYDVKM. V lost 5 bases, J lost 3 bases, and 11 bases stayed unmatched. CDR3 sequence reads: CASSPSRTGWYYGYTF. As DNA, the CDR3 is TGTGCCAGCAGTCCGTCCAGGACAGGGTGGTACTATGGCTACACCTTC.

This chain links TRBV5-1 with TRBJ2-2, with 7 bases lining up with TRBD1. The CDR3 extends over 15 amino acids. The germline CDR1 and CDR2 sequences are SGHRS and YFSETQ. Trimming cost V 4 bases and J 3 bases; bases outside gene matches: 6. The CDR3 sequence: CASSRLTGDTGELFF. The DNA for the CDR3 is TGCGCCAGCAGCCGCCTCACAGGGGACACCGGGGAGCTGTTTTTT. The complete variable domain, with remaining parts taken from reference TRBV5-1 and TRBJ2-2, reads KAGVTQTPRYLIKTRGQQVTLSCSPISGHRSVSWYQQTPGQGLQFLFEYFSETQRNKGNFPGRFSGRQFSNSRSEMNVSTLELGDSALYLCASSRLTGDTGELFFGEGSRLTVL.

The rearrangement joins TRBV19 to TRBJ2-1; D remains unclear. The CDR3 consists of 13 residues. V lost 3 bases to trimming and J lost 2 bases, with 5 bases between them. Germline CDR1 is LNHDA and CDR2 is SQIVND (reference sequence). The CDR3 loop reads CASSMPAYNEQFF. The CDR3 coding sequence is TGTGCCAGTAGTATGCCAGCCTACAATGAGCAGTTCTTC.

This clone was observed a single time. V gene TRBV2 combines with J gene TRBJ2-7, with 8 positions matching TRBD1. CDR3 length equals 14 residues. CDR1 and CDR2 from the germline V gene are SNHLY and FYNNEI. Trimming cost V 9 bases and J 4 bases; bases outside gene matches: 11. The DNA of the CDR3 is TGTGCCAGGGGGAATGAGGACAGGGCTTACGAGCAGTACTTC. Amino acids: CARGNEDRAYEQYF. The full variable domain, its missing parts supplied by reference TRBV2 and TRBJ2-7, is EPEVTQTPSHQVTQMGQEVILRCVPISNHLYFYWYRQILGQKVEFLVSFYNNEISEKSEIFDDQFSVERPDGSNFTLKIRSTKLEDSAMYFCARGNEDRAYEQYFGPGTRLTVT.

The chain employs TRBV27 and TRBJ2-7, with 7 bases matching TRBD1. The CDR3 has 13 amino acids. V shed 5 bases, J shed 3 bases, and the junction held 4 bases outside the gene matches. Germline CDR1 reads MNHEY; CDR2 reads SMNVEV (reference sequence). The CDR3 nucleotides read TGTGCCAGCAGTCACAGGGGTAACTACGAGCAGTACTTC. This sequence encodes CASSHRGNYEQYF.

This clone turned up a few times. The chain recombines TRBV27 with TRBJ1-2; D gene ambiguous. The CDR3 runs 14 residues. Trimming stripped 2 bases from V and 2 bases from J, with 9 bases between. Germline CDR1 reads MNHEY; CDR2 reads SMNVEV (reference sequence). CDR3 DNA sequence: TGTGCCAGCAGTTTAAGTGGCAGCAACTATGGCTACACCTTC. Its translation is CASSLSGSNYGYTF.

This clone was counted only a few times. J is TRBJ2-7 and V is TRBV7-2; unclear D gene. With 4 bases removed from V and 7 bases from J, the gap between germline ends came to 11 bases. CDR3 size: 12 residues. Germline assignment: CDR1 SGHTA and CDR2 FQGNSA. CDR3 amino acids: CASSSGPLEQYF. In DNA, the CDR3 is TGTGCCAGCAGCTCCGGCCCCTTGGAGCAGTACTTC.

The chain employs TRBV29-1 and TRBJ2-1, with D tentatively TRBD1 (5 bases). Germline-derived CDR1 and CDR2 are SQVTM and ANQGSEA. The CDR3 loop spans 15 amino acids. The V gene lost 0 bases and the J gene lost 2 bases, with 11 bases spanning the gap. DNA for the CDR3: TGCAGCGTTGAAGATCCAGGGAAAGCCTACAATGAGCAGTTCTTC. The encoded protein is CSVEDPGKAYNEQFF.

J is TRBJ2-3 and V is TRBV13; D could derive from TRBD1 or TRBD2 (5 bases each). Germline V gene sequence: CDR1 PRHDT, CDR2 FYEKMQ (reference sequence). This CDR3 is 14 amino acids long. The ends were cut back, 5 bases at V and 4 bases at J, with 13 bases in the middle. The CDR3 reads CASSLWGSADTQYF. CDR3 bases: TGTGCCAGCAGCCTCTGGGGGTCAGCAGATACGCAGTATTTT.

J is TRBJ1-4 and V is TRBV4-3, with TRBD1 matching over 8 bases. The junction had 3 bases not matched to a gene; V was cut back by 2 bases and J by 7 bases. The CDR3 runs to 14 residues. Looked up from germline, CDR1 is LGHNA and CDR2 is YSLEER. The CDR3 loop reads CASSQRQGSEKLFF. Written as DNA, the CDR3 is TGCGCCAGCAGCCAACGACAGGGGAGTGAAAAACTGTTTTTT.

V usage is TRBV19 and J usage is TRBJ2-7, with TRBD2 matching over 7 bases. Trimming took 4 bases from V and 3 from J; bases not matched to a gene: 0. The germline V gene has CDR1 LNHDA and CDR2 SQIVND (reference sequence). This CDR3 has 12 amino acids. CDR3 residues: CASSTSGYEQYF. In DNA form, the CDR3 reads TGTGCCAGTAGTACTAGCGGCTACGAGCAGTACTTC.

CDR3 sequence: CASTWTLRGAYEQYF. The CDR3 DNA is TGTGCCAGCACTTGGACACTCCGCGGGGCCTACGAGCAGTACTTC. The genes are TRBV6-1 and TRBJ2-7; the D gene is possibly TRBD2 (6 bases). The CDR3 covers 15 residues. Germline CDR1 and CDR2: MNHNS and SASEGT. V was shortened by 7 bases and J by 2 bases, with 18 bases between the two germline ends.

The V and J genes are TRBV2 and TRBJ2-5; maybe TRBD1 (5 bases). The CDR3 has 16 residues. V was trimmed by 2 bases and J by 5 bases, leaving 18 bases between them. Germline V lookup: CDR1 SNHLY, CDR2 FYNNEI. The CDR3 DNA follows: TGTGCCAGCAGTGAATTGTTAGGGGCCGGGCGGGAGACCCAGTACTTC. This codes for CASSELLGAGRETQYF.

The chain links TRBV4-2 to TRBJ2-5; the D gene is possibly TRBD1 (5 bases). V lost 0 bases, J lost 5 bases, and 10 bases lay in between. CDR3 length equals 14 residues. Germline V gives CDR1 LGHNA, CDR2 YNFKEQ. CDR3 nucleotide sequence: TGTGCCAGCAGCCAAGAAGGGGCTGGGGAGACCCAGTACTTC. Translating gives CASSQEGAGETQYF.

The chain carries TRBV6-5 and TRBJ2-7; 12 positions agree with TRBD2. Germline V gives CDR1 MNHEY, CDR2 SVGAGI. The CDR3 is 16 residues long. Unmatched junction bases numbered 13, after V lost 6 bases and J lost 7 bases. CDR3 coding DNA: TGTGCCAGCAGCTACGCTAGCGGGGGGGCCCTTGTGGAGCAGTACTTC. The encoded protein is CASSYASGGALVEQYF.

The V gene is TRBV2, the J gene TRBJ2-3; maybe TRBD2 (6 bases). V gave up 0 bases and J gave up 2 bases, with 12 bases separating them. The CDR3 is made up of 16 amino acids. Germline V gives CDR1 SNHLY, CDR2 FYNNEI. The CDR3 protein is CASSEALRGLTDTQYF. CDR3 sequence (DNA): TGTGCCAGCAGTGAAGCGCTTCGGGGACTCACAGATACGCAGTATTTT.

The CDR3 nucleotides are TGCAGCGCCAAGAGGACTAGCAGCCGTTGGCAAGAGACCCAGTACTTC. It codes for CSAKRTSSRWQETQYF. The chain couples TRBV29-1 to TRBJ2-5, with 8 bases aligning to TRBD2. Germline V CDR1 and CDR2: SQVTM, ANQGSEA. The V gene end was trimmed by 7 bases and the J gene end by 2 bases; junction bases not matched to a gene: 15. The length of the CDR3 is 16 residues.

V and J are TRBV28 and TRBJ2-3, with D tentatively TRBD2 (6 bases). V lost 6 bases to trimming and J lost 1 base, with 14 bases between them. CDR1 MDHEN and CDR2 SYDVKM come from the germline V gene. CDR3 length: 15 residues. CDR3 DNA: TGTGCCAGCAGCCCCGCGGGGCCAGGCACAGATACGCAGTATTTT. Amino acids: CASSPAGPGTDTQYF.

This sequence joins TRBV6-5 and TRBJ2-3; 7 nucleotides match TRBD2. With 4 bases clipped from V and 0 bases from J, the junction kept 4 bases outside the gene matches. This CDR3 has 15 residues. CDR1 and CDR2 from the germline V gene are MNHEY and SVGAGI. CDR3 protein: CASSSGLSSTDTQYF. CDR3 DNA: TGTGCCAGCAGTTCGGGACTATCTAGCACAGATACGCAGTATTTT.

This clone was counted a few times. The chain carries TRBV7-9 and TRBJ2-1; no clear D gene. This CDR3 region has 12 residues. CDR1 and CDR2 from the germline V gene are SEHNR and FQNEAQ (reference sequence). V was clipped by 5 bases and J by 4 bases, with 6 bases between them. CDR3 region: CASSLDYNEQFF. In DNA, the CDR3 is TGTGCCAGCAGCCTCGATTACAATGAGCAGTTCTTC.